Listed here is a single TCR beta chain. The CD8+ and CD4+ T cells were negatively isolated, with the TEMRA cells enriched by FACS. The sample is drawn from a study of CD8 T cells in Susac syndrome. RNA, at about 0.45 to 1 ug, was reverse transcribed with random hexamers. The immunoSEQ assay covered 54 Vbeta and 13 Jbeta segments for CDR3. TCRdb called the immunoSEQ multiplex PCR reads again in MiXCR, with one record for every CDR3 protein. The table includes 45,000 to 60,000 distinct CDR3 sequences, 92% detected once. The V segment lost 4 bases and the J segment 1 base; nucleotides outside the gene matches: 7. The CDR3 is made up of 15 amino acids. Germline lookup yields CDR1 SGDLS and CDR2 YYNGEE.

The specimen was CD8+ T cells from PBMCs. The chain recombines TRBV9 with TRBJ2-7, with 8 nucleotides matching TRBD2. This receptor was taken from a human donor in good health. The CDR3 is CASSPRLAPSYEQYF. DNA for the CDR3: TGTGCCAGCAGCCCCCGACTAGCGCCGTCCTACGAGCAGTACTTC.